The source of this T cell receptor beta chain is a study of molecular identifiers for immune sequencing clone quantification. Germline CDR1 and CDR2: SEHNR and FQNEAQ (reference sequence). Germline trimming cut 2 bases from V and 8 bases from J; bases unmatched to any gene: 8. This CDR3 is 16 amino acids long. This clonotype showed up many times. The antigen is unknown. TCRdb re-called the PCR reads with MiXCR, one entry per CDR3 protein. The sample lists 20,000 to 25,000 distinct CDR3 sequences; about a sixth were seen once. Study-wide points: Whereas naive cells kept under 1% of molecules in clones above 20 RNA copies, such clones held over 98% in effectors. Identical TCR molecules can share a barcode, and this sharing could underestimate highly expanded clone sizes.

The chain recombines TRBV7-9 with TRBJ2-1, with 11 bases lining up with TRBD2. The receptor was isolated from a human donor in good health. Some libraries in this study had Jurkat cell RNA spiked in. Sequencing was carried out using naive CD8+ T cells from blood, with Jurkat cell RNA spiked in. As to subset: FACS-sorted CD8+CD4-CCR7+CD45RA+ naive T cells. The CDR3 region is CASSLSVSGRAYEQFF. The CDR3 nucleotides read TGTGCCAGCAGCTTAAGCGTTAGCGGGAGGGCCTATGAGCAGTTCTTC.